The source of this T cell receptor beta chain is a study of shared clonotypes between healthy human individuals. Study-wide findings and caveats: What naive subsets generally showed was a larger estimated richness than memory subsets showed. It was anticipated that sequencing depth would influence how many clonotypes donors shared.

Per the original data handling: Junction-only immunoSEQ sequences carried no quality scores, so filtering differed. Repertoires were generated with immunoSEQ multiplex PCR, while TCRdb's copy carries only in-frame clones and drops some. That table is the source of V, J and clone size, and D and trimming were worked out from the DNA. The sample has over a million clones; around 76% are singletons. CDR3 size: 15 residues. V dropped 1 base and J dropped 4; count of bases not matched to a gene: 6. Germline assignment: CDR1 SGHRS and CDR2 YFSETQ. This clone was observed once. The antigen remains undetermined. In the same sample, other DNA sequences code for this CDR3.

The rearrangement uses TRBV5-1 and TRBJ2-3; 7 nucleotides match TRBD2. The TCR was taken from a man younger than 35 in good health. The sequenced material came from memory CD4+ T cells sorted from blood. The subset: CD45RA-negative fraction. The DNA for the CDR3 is TGCGCCAGCAGCTTGAGTCCTAGCGGTGCAGATACGCAGTATTTT. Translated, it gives CASSLSPSGADTQYF.